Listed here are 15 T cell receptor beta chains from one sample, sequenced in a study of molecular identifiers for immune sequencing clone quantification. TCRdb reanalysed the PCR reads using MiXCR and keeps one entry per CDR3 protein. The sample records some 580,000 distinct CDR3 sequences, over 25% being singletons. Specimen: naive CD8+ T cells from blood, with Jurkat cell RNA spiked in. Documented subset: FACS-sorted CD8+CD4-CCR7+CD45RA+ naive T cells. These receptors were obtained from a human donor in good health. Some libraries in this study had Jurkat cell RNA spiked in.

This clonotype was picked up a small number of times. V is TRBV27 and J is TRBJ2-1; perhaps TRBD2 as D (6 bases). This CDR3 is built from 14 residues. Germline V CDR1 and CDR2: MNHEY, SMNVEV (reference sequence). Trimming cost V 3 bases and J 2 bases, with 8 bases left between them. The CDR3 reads CASSLEGPYNEQFF. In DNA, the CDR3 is TGTGCCAGCAGTTTGGAGGGACCCTACAATGAGCAGTTCTTC.

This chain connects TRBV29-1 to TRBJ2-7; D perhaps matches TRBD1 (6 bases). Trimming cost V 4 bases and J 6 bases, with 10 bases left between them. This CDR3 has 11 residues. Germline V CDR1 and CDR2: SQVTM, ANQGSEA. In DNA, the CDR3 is TGCAGCGTTGTGTCAGGGGTCGAGCAGTACTTC. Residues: CSVVSGVEQYF.

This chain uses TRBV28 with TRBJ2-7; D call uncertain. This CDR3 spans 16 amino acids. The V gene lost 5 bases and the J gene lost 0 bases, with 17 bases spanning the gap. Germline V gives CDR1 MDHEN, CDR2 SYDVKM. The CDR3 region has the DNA TGTGCCAGCAGTGGTATTATCTATCCGCCCTCCTACGAGCAGTACTTC. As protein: CASSGIIYPPSYEQYF.

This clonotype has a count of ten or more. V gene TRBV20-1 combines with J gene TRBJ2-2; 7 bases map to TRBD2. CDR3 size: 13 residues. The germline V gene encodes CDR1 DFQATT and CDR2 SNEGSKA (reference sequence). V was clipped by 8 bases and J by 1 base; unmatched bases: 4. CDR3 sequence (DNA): TGCAGTCGTCAGCGGGAGAACACCGGGGAGCTGTTTTTT. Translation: CSRQRENTGELFF.

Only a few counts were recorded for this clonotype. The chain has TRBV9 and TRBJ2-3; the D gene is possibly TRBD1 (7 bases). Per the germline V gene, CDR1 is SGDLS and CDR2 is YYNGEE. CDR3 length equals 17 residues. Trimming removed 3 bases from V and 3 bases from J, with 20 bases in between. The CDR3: CASSAPTGEGRTDTQYF. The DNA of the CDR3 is TGTGCCAGCAGCGCCCCAACAGGGGAAGGGAGGACAGATACGCAGTATTTT.

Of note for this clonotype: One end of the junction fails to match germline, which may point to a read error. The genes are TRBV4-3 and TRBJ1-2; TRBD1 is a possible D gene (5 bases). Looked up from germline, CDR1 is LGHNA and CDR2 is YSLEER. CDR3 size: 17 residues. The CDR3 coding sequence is TGCGCCAGCAGTCAAGGAAGAGCAGGGCCCCTTCACTATGGCTACACCTTC. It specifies CASSQGRAGPLHYGYTF.

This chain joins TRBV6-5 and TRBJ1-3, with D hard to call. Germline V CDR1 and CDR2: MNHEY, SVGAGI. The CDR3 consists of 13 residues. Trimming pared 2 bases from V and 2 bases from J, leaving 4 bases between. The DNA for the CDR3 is TGTGCCAGCAGTTACGGTGCTGGAAACACCATATATTTT. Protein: CASSYGAGNTIYF.

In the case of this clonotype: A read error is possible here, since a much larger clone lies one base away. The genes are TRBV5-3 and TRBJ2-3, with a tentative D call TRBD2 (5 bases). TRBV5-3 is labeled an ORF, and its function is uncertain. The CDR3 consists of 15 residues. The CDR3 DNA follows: TGTGCCAGCAGCTCTGGACTGAGTGACACAGATATGCAGTATTTT. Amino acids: CASSSGLSDTDMQYF.

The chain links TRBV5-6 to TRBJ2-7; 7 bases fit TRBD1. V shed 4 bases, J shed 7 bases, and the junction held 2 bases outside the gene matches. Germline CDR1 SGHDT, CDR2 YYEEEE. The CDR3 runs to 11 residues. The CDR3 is CASSEDREQYF. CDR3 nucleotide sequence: TGTGCCAGCAGCGAGGACAGGGAGCAGTACTTC.

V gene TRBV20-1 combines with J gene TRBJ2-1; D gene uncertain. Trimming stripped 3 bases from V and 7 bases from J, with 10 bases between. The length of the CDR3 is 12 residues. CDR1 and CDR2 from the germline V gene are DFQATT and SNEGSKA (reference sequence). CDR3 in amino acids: CSASSLWNEQFF. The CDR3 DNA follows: TGCAGTGCTAGTTCCCTGTGGAATGAGCAGTTCTTC.

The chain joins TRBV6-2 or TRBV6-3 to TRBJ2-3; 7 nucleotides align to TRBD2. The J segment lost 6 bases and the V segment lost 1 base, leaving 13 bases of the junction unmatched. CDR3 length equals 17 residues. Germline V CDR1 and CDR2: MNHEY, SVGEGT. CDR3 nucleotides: TGTGCCAGCAGTTACTTATGGCGGGAGCCCCCGGGGGATACGCAGTATTTT. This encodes CASSYLWREPPGDTQYF.

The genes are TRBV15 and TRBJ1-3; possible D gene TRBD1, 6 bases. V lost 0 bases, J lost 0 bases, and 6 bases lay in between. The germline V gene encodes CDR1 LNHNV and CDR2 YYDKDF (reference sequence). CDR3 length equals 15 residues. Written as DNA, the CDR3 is TGTGCCACCAGCAGAGACAGGGGCTCTGGAAACACCATATATTTT. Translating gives CATSRDRGSGNTIYF.

CDR3: CASSSYSGGDEQYF. CDR3 nucleotides: TGTGCCAGCAGCTCCTATTCGGGGGGGGACGAGCAGTACTTC. The chain employs TRBV7-9 and TRBJ2-7; 8 bases are a match to TRBD2. Trimming took 4 bases from V and 5 from J; bases not matched to a gene: 7. The germline V gene has CDR1 SEHNR and CDR2 FQNEAQ (reference sequence). There are 14 residues in the CDR3.

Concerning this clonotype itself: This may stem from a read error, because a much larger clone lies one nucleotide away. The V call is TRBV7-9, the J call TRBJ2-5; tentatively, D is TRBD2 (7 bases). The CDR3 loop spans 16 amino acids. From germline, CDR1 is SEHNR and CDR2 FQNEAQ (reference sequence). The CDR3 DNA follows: TGTGCCGGCAGCTTAAACGCGGGGGCCCCCAAAGAGACCCAGTACTTC. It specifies CAGSLNAGAPKETQYF. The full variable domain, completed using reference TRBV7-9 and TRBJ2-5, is DTGVSQNPRHKITKRGQNVTFRCDPISEHNRLYWYRQTLGQGPEFLTYFQNEAQLEKSRLLSDRFSAERPKGSFSTLEIQRTEQGDSAMYLCAGSLNAGAPKETQYFGPGTRLLVL.

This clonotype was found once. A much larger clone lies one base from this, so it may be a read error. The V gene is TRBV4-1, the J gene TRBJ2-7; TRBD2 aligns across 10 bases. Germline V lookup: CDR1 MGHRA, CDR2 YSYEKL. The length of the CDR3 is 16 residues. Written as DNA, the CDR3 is TGCGCCAGCAGCCCCCCGAGGACTAGCGGCTCCAACGAGCAGTACTTC. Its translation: CASSPPRTSGSNEQYF.